The 3 T cell receptor beta chains in this list originate from one sample, sequenced in a study of cytomegalovirus exposure and HLA in healthy donors. The PCR contained 60 Vbeta and 13 Jbeta primers. The protocol was immunoSEQ multiplex PCR, while the TCRdb copy is restricted to in-frame clones and leaves out a portion. The repertoire holds more than 95,000 clones, with roughly three quarters as singletons. Material: PBMCs. Source of these receptors: a woman under 30 in good health and CMV-seropositive.

This clone was recorded a few times. The rearrangement joins TRBV11-2 to TRBJ2-2; 9 bases are a match to TRBD1. The CDR3 extends over 17 amino acids. Per germline, CDR1 SGHAT and CDR2 FQNNGV. Trimming at V came to 4 bases and at J to 4 bases, leaving 10 bases not matched to a gene. DNA for the CDR3: TGTGCCAGCAGCTCTAGCCGGGACAGGGTGGGCACCGGGGAGCTGTTTTTT. Translation: CASSSSRDRVGTGELFF.

The chain recombines TRBV2 with TRBJ1-1; D is uncertain. The CDR3 covers 14 residues. Germline V gives CDR1 SNHLY, CDR2 FYNNEI. V lost 10 bases to trimming and J lost 2 bases, with 17 bases between them. CDR3 sequence reads: CAIEWASTNTEAFF. In DNA, the CDR3 is TGTGCCATCGAATGGGCTTCCACAAACACTGAAGCTTTCTTT.

This chain joins TRBV27 and TRBJ2-5; D perhaps matches TRBD2 (6 bases). Trimming removed 8 bases at V and 5 bases at J, with 9 bases between. CDR1 MNHEY and CDR2 SMNVEV come from the germline V gene (reference sequence). The CDR3 runs 11 residues. This chain's CDR3 is CASQRGETQYF. The DNA of the CDR3 is TGTGCCAGCCAACGGGGGGAGACCCAGTACTTC.